This TCR beta chain appears in the sequencing data of a study of blood T cell repertoires in COVID-19. The overall study: PBMCs, B-cell-depleted T cells, or T cells were the source of the cDNA or gDNA that made up the material.

This CDR3 is built from 15 residues. Germline assignment: CDR1 MNHEY and CDR2 SMNVEV (reference sequence). Trimming pared 2 bases from V and 1 base from J, leaving 9 bases between. In terms of age and location, participants ranged from roughly 18 to 100 years and lived in about 25 US areas. Cohort allocation depended upon clinical history that participants reported. Authors' data handling: Counts of nucleated cells, estimated from reference gene primer amplification, were obtained. The table came from immunoSEQ multiplex PCR; TCRdb's copy has only in-frame clones and leaves some out. The V and J calls and clone size are taken from that table; D and trimming were inferred from the DNA. The sample contains 250,000 or so clones, more than 80% of which appear only once.

This chain connects TRBV27 to TRBJ2-1; perhaps TRBD2 as D (5 bases). The sequence was obtained from a woman under 40 with acute COVID-19. The sample consisted of PBMCs or T cells enriched from blood (not recorded which). The CDR3 coding sequence is TGTGCCAGCAGTTTAGGGGAGCCGTCCTACAATGAGCAGTTCTTC. Its translation is CASSLGEPSYNEQFF.